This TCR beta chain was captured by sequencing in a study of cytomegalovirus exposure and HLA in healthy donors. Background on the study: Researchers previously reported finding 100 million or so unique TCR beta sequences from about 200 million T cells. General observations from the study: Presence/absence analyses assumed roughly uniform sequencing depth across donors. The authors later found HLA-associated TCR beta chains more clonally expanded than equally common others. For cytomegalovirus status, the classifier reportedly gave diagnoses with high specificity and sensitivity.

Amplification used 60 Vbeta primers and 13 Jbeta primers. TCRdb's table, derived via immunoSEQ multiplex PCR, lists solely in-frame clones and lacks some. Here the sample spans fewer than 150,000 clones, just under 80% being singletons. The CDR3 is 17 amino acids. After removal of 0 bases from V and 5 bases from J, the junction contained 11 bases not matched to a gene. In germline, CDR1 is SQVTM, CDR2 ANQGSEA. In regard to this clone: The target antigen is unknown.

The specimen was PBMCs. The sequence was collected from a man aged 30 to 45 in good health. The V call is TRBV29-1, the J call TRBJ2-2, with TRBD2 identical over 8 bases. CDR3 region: CSVEDRARGVGTGELFF. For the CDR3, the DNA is TGCAGCGTTGAAGATAGAGCGCGGGGGGTGGGGACCGGGGAGCTGTTTTTT.